This T cell receptor (beta chain) is from a study of graft-versus-host responses after intestinal transplantation. About the research overall: Those transplanted obtained multivisceral, liver-intestinal, or isolated intestinal grafts. After anti-thymocyte globulin induction, recipients took tacrolimus and steroids for 2 to 3 years. Study-wide findings and caveats: Some patients had graft-donor T cell macrochimerism, and their allografts showed high graft-versus-host to host-versus-graft clonal ratios. GvH clones turned up in recipient marrow; some had shown up first in ileum or blood.

Only in-frame clones appear in the TCRdb table, and some are missing; sequencing was by immunoSEQ multiplex PCR. Altogether about 110,000 clones are present, more than 80% being singletons, with the ten largest covering approximately 0.22%. There are 14 residues in the CDR3. V gave up 4 bases and J gave up 5 bases, with 14 bases separating them. In germline, CDR1 is SQVTM, CDR2 ANQGSEA. Comments on this clone: Its antigen is unknown.

The sample consisted of unstimulated CD4+ T cells sorted from spleen or lymph node cells, taken before transplant. This TCR came from a human donor who was the organ donor for an intestinal transplant. This chain uses TRBV29-1 with TRBJ2-2; possibly TRBD1 for D (7 bases). The CDR3 sequence: CSVGGAGGTGELFF. CDR3 nucleotide sequence: TGCAGCGTTGGGGGGGCAGGGGGTACCGGGGAGCTGTTTTTT.